The 9 T cell receptor beta chains listed next were all sequenced from one sample in a study of shared clonotypes between healthy human individuals. Using immunoSEQ multiplex PCR, the repertoire was profiled, and TCRdb retains in-frame clones only, with some absent. The data contain approximately 640,000 clones, roughly 87% of them singletons. The sample taken for sequencing was memory CD8+ T cells from PBMCs. Subset here: CD45RO+ cells pooled with CCR7-negative TemRA cells. The receptor source for this set is a man younger than 35 in good health. Some clones in this sample may be carry-over from other donors' samples.

V and J are TRBV4-3 and TRBJ2-2; 8 nucleotides match TRBD2. The CDR3 length is 18 residues. The germline gives CDR1 LGHNA, CDR2 YSLEER. J gave up 6 bases and V 0 bases, and 12 bases lay outside the gene matches. The CDR3 nucleotides are TGCGCCAGCAGCCAAGATGGGGTTCTAGCGGGTCGGCCCGGGGAGCTGTTTTTT. This codes for CASSQDGVLAGRPGELFF.

The chain carries TRBV28 and TRBJ2-3; 12 bases match TRBD2. The CDR3 is 18 amino acids. J was trimmed by 2 bases and V by 3 bases; bases with no gene match: 9. The germline CDR1 and CDR2 sequences are MDHEN and SYDVKM. The DNA for the CDR3 is TGTGCCAGCAGTTTCGTACTAGCGGGAGGACGATTCACAGATACGCAGTATTTT. Its translation is CASSFVLAGGRFTDTQYF.

Concerning this clone: Without the conserved terminal phenylalanine or tryptophan, this CDR3 likely stems from a read error. Because the CDR3's place on the DNA is in doubt, the DNA is left out and the CDR3 is given as listed by TCRdb. This CDR3 is CASSPLLPGLQRLRARSL. The gene calls are TRBV9 and TRBJ2-7; the table's TRBD2 call for D was not verified on the DNA. Germline values: CDR1 SGDLS, CDR2 YYNGEE. The CDR3 numbers 18 amino acids, ends counted.

The genes are TRBV5-4 and TRBJ2-7; D remains ambiguous. This CDR3 has 12 residues. In germline, CDR1 is SGHNT, CDR2 YYREEE (reference sequence). For the CDR3, the DNA is TGTGCTCTCTTATCGGAGACCGGCGAGCAGTACTTC. It specifies CALLSETGEQYF.

V gene TRBV19 combines with J gene TRBJ1-2; D call uncertain. The ends were cut back, 8 bases at V and 7 bases at J, with 20 bases in the middle. Per germline, CDR1 LNHDA and CDR2 SQIVND (reference sequence). The CDR3 spans 14 residues. CDR3 nucleotides: TGTGCCAGTCAGGCGCGGACGGAGGTCGGTGGCTACACCTTC. Its protein is CASQARTEVGGYTF.

The chain joins TRBV30 to TRBJ1-4; 9 bases fit TRBD1. Germline V gives CDR1 GTSNPN, CDR2 SVGIG (reference sequence). This CDR3 has 14 residues. V lost 3 bases and J lost 6; bases outside the gene matches: 5. CDR3 in amino acids: CAWSRTGADEKLFF. The CDR3 DNA is TGTGCCTGGAGCAGGACAGGGGCGGATGAAAAACTGTTTTTT. Filled out from reference TRBV30 and TRBJ1-4, the complete variable domain reads SQTIHQWPATLVQPVGSPLSLECTVEGTSNPNLYWYRQAAGRGLQLLFYSVGIGQISSEVPQNLSASRPQDRQFILSSKKLLLSDSGFYLCAWSRTGADEKLFFGSGTQLSVL.

V and J are TRBV5-1 and TRBJ1-3; no definite D call. CDR1 and CDR2 (germline): SGHRS, YFSETQ. V was shortened by 0 bases and J by 0 bases, with 13 bases between the two germline ends. The CDR3 has 17 amino acids. The CDR3 DNA is TGCGCCAGCAGCTTGGGGTTAGGACGCGTCTCTGGAAACACCATATATTTT. This translates into CASSLGLGRVSGNTIYF.

The V call is TRBV4-3, the J call TRBJ2-7; 8 nucleotides match TRBD2. CDR3 size: 15 residues. J was trimmed by 4 bases and V by 1 base; bases with no gene match: 6. Germline V lookup: CDR1 LGHNA, CDR2 YSLEER. In DNA, the CDR3 is TGCGCCAGCAGCCAAGGGGGGACTAGGGATTACGAGCAGTACTTC. Translated: CASSQGGTRDYEQYF.

The chain is built from TRBV19 and TRBJ2-3; maybe TRBD2 (6 bases). CDR1 LNHDA and CDR2 SQIVND come from the germline V gene (reference sequence). Trimming removed 4 bases at V and 2 bases at J, with 13 bases between. The CDR3 has 15 residues. The CDR3 nucleotides read TGTGCCAGTAGTAAGACTAGATGGGTCACAGATACGCAGTATTTT. Translating gives CASSKTRWVTDTQYF.